The source of this T cell receptor (beta chain) is a study of blood T cell repertoires in COVID-19. Study as a whole: Acute-phase and convalescent COVID-19 samples originated in the United States, Italy and Spain. The cDNA or gDNA used as material had been derived from T cells, B-cell-depleted T cells, or PBMCs.

Germline assignment: CDR1 MNHEY and CDR2 SMNVEV (reference sequence). The trim removed 5 bases at V and 7 bases at J, leaving 6 bases unmatched. This CDR3 is 14 amino acids long. How the authors handled the data: Reference gene primer amplification yielded estimated nucleated cell counts. Repertoires were generated with immunoSEQ multiplex PCR, while TCRdb's copy carries only in-frame clones and drops some. Clonal size and the V and J genes are those of that table, whereas D and trimming came from the DNA. The table includes 200,000 to 300,000 clones, 88% detected once. The sample consisted of peripheral blood. The source is a middle-aged woman who had recovered from COVID-19. The chain has TRBV27 and TRBJ1-4; 8 nucleotides agree with TRBD1. CDR3 coding DNA: TGTGCCAGCAGTCCAGGGACAGGACCTGAAAAACTGTTTTTT. As protein: CASSPGTGPEKLFF.